This T cell receptor (beta chain) was captured in a study of T cell repertoires in cytomegalovirus infection. Background on the study: From public TCR beta signatures came an indication of both CMV infection and matching HLA type. Broader study findings: The study found HLA-C-restricted CMV-specific TCR beta clonotypes dominating the ex vivo response. Carriers of CMV and the relevant HLA type were discriminated by public TCR beta frequency.

This clonotype was recorded many times. The antigen is undetermined. The CDR3 is 15 residues long. Germline-derived CDR1 and CDR2 are SGHVS and FQNEAQ. With 5 bases clipped from V and 0 bases from J, the junction kept 4 bases outside the gene matches. MiXCR, applied by TCRdb to the reads, yields one record per CDR3 protein. The sample has just under 300,000 distinct CDR3 sequences, approximately 8.9% seen once. This chain joins TRBV7-8 and TRBJ2-3; TRBD2 matches at 8 bases. The sequenced material came from PBMCs. The receptor was isolated from a human donor in good health (CMV status not recorded). Some clones in this sample may be carry-over from other donors' samples. The CDR3 nucleotides are TGTGCCAGCAGCCCGCGGGGGGCCAGCACAGATACGCAGTATTTT. This encodes CASSPRGASTDTQYF.